The next 16 T cell receptor beta chains were all read from a single sample in a study of cytomegalovirus exposure and HLA in healthy donors. The PCR made use of 60 Vbeta and 13 Jbeta primers. This table comes from immunoSEQ multiplex PCR, and its TCRdb copy is limited to in-frame clones, with some not included. The sample includes about 160,000 clones, roughly 79% of them seen just once. Material: PBMCs. The receptors originated from a woman between 50 and 59 years old in good health and CMV-seronegative.

The chain employs TRBV6-1 and TRBJ2-4; a possible D gene is TRBD1 (5 bases). Germline V gene sequence: CDR1 MNHNS, CDR2 SASEGT. The CDR3 extends over 12 amino acids. With 7 bases removed from V and 4 bases from J, the gap between germline ends came to 8 bases. Here the CDR3 reads CASTRQKNIQYF. In DNA, the CDR3 is TGTGCCAGCACCCGACAGAAAAACATTCAGTACTTC.

The J gene is TRBJ1-6, the V gene TRBV5-1; 9 nucleotides align to TRBD1. V dropped 4 bases and J dropped 1; count of bases not matched to a gene: 9. This CDR3 has 18 amino acids. Per the germline V gene, CDR1 is SGHRS and CDR2 is YFSETQ. The chain's CDR3 is CASSRTGAKGSYNSPLHF. CDR3 nucleotide sequence: TGCGCCAGCAGCCGGACAGGGGCAAAGGGTTCCTATAATTCACCCCTCCACTTT.

J is TRBJ1-5 and V is TRBV30, with D maybe TRBD1 (5 bases). Trimming cost V 0 bases and J 5 bases, with 8 bases left between them. Per the germline V gene, CDR1 is GTSNPN and CDR2 is SVGIG (reference sequence). This CDR3 region has 13 residues. CDR3 DNA sequence: TGTGCCTGGAGTGTGGGGCAAGATCAGCCCCAGCATTTT. Translated, it gives CAWSVGQDQPQHF.

The rearrangement uses TRBV9 and TRBJ2-3, with 8 bases identical to TRBD2. The CDR3 covers 14 residues. CDR1 is SGDLS, CDR2 YYNGEE, per germline. Losses at the gene ends were 8 bases for V and 2 bases for J; bases not matched to a gene: 7. The CDR3 DNA sequence: TGTGCCAGTACTAGCGGCCTCCACACAGATACGCAGTATTTT. Protein: CASTSGLHTDTQYF.

The chain links TRBV7-9 to TRBJ2-7; 11 bases map to TRBD2. The CDR3 is made up of 19 amino acids. The V gene's germline CDR1 is SEHNR and CDR2 FQNEAQ (reference sequence). The J segment lost 0 bases and the V segment lost 8 bases, leaving 18 bases of the junction unmatched. CDR3 DNA sequence: TGTGCCAGCGTACTTAAGGGTAGCGGGAGGGGGACAAGCTCCTACGAGCAGTACTTC. As protein: CASVLKGSGRGTSSYEQYF.

J is TRBJ2-5 and V is TRBV19; 9 bases fit TRBD1. Germline values: CDR1 LNHDA, CDR2 SQIVND (reference sequence). The CDR3 length is 15 residues. V trimming: 6 bases; J trimming: 3 bases; junction bases outside the gene matches: 8. The DNA of the CDR3 is TGTGCCAGTAGAGGGACAGGGTGGGGAGAAGAGACCCAGTACTTC. This codes for CASRGTGWGEETQYF.

This clone was seen more than once but under ten times. The chain recombines TRBV4-3 with TRBJ1-4; D is perhaps TRBD1 (5 bases). The CDR3 extends over 17 amino acids. V lost 1 base and J 4 bases, leaving 16 bases between the germline ends. Germline V gives CDR1 LGHNA, CDR2 YSLEER. This CDR3 reads CASSQALHQGFNEKLFF. The DNA for the CDR3 is TGCGCCAGCAGCCAAGCTCTGCATCAGGGCTTTAATGAAAAACTGTTTTTT.

This clone has more than one count but fewer than ten. The chain carries TRBV5-1 and TRBJ1-4; 8 bases fit TRBD1. The CDR3 length is 15 residues. The germline CDR1 and CDR2 sequences are SGHRS and YFSETQ. Trimming at V came to 3 bases and at J to 4 bases, leaving 5 bases not matched to a gene. The DNA of the CDR3 is TGCGCCAGCAGCTCCGGACAGGGTTATAATGAAAAACTGTTTTTT. Amino acids: CASSSGQGYNEKLFF.

In its sample, this clone was seen a few times. This chain joins TRBV27 and TRBJ1-1; the match to TRBD1 covers 9 bases. V dropped 4 bases and J dropped 4; count of bases not matched to a gene: 4. The V gene's germline CDR1 is MNHEY and CDR2 SMNVEV (reference sequence). The CDR3 has 14 amino acids. CDR3 sequence reads: CASSSRDRATEAFF. CDR3 DNA sequence: TGTGCCAGCAGTTCCCGGGACAGGGCCACTGAAGCTTTCTTT.

The CDR3 region is CASRRNGVMGQQYYGYTF. CDR3 in DNA: TGTGCCAGCAGACGAAACGGGGTGATGGGACAACAATATTATGGCTACACCTTC. V is TRBV4-2 and J is TRBJ1-2; D might be TRBD1 (6 bases). The V end lost 6 bases, the J end lost 5 bases, and 28 bases lay between the germline ends. The CDR3 loop spans 18 amino acids. CDR1 is LGHNA and CDR2 is YNFKEQ in the germline V gene.

This chain joins TRBV12-5 and TRBJ2-1; TRBD2 matches 10 bases. V lost 7 bases to trimming and J lost 10 bases; unmatched junction nucleotides: 10. The CDR3 length is 14 residues. Germline CDR1 and CDR2: LGHNT and FRNRAP. As DNA, the CDR3 is TGTGCTAGTGCCGCTAGCGGGAGTGGGCGGGAGCAGTTCTTC. Protein: CASAASGSGREQFF.

V and J are TRBV19 and TRBJ2-2; 7 bases map to TRBD2. Germline V CDR1 and CDR2: LNHDA, SQIVND (reference sequence). The CDR3 runs 14 residues. V shed 5 bases, J shed 6 bases, and the junction held 6 bases outside the gene matches. For the CDR3, the DNA is TGTGCCAGTAGTCCCCAACTAGCGTCCGGGGAGCTGTTTTTT. It translates to CASSPQLASGELFF.

A remark on this clone: Within the sample, other DNA sequences also encode this same CDR3. This sequence joins TRBV19 and TRBJ2-3; the D gene is possibly TRBD2 (6 bases). The length of the CDR3 is 15 residues. Per the germline V gene, CDR1 is LNHDA and CDR2 is SQIVND (reference sequence). Trimming shortened V by 3 bases and J by 1 base, and 11 bases separated the two germline ends. The CDR3 loop is CASSIGGLGTDTQYF. The CDR3 DNA follows: TGTGCCAGTAGTATCGGGGGACTTGGCACAGATACGCAGTATTTT.

The gene calls are TRBV18 and TRBJ1-6; D is ambiguous. The germline gives CDR1 KGHSH, CDR2 LQKENI. The CDR3 contains 12 residues. V dropped 3 bases and J dropped 6 bases, with 3 bases sitting between them. CDR3 bases: TGTGCCAGCTCACCGGCTAATTCACCCCTCCACTTT. Translating gives CASSPANSPLHF.

The J gene is TRBJ1-2, the V gene TRBV2; TRBD1 agrees at 10 bases. Germline CDR1 is SNHLY and CDR2 is FYNNEI. V gave up 6 bases and J gave up 4 bases; unmatched junction bases: 5. The CDR3 has 14 amino acids. CDR3 in amino acids: CASRGTGDTYGYTF. Here the CDR3 DNA reads TGTGCCAGCAGAGGGACAGGGGACACCTATGGCTACACCTTC.

The rearrangement links TRBV4-2 to TRBJ2-7; no reliable D call. The V and J ends lost 0 bases and 0 bases respectively, with 12 bases between them. CDR3 length: 16 amino acids. Germline V gives CDR1 LGHNA, CDR2 YNFKEQ. The CDR3 bases are TGTGCCAGCAGCCAAGATTACCGGTCCTCCTCCTACGAGCAGTACTTC. Translated: CASSQDYRSSSYEQYF.